This entry describes one T cell receptor beta chain. The antigen remains undetermined. V shed 0 bases and J shed 4 bases, with 12 bases lying between them. The CDR3 sequence is 15 residues long. The V gene's germline CDR1 is SGHAT and CDR2 FQNNGV. These data are taken from a study of long-term antiretroviral therapy in people with HIV. The study, taken as a whole, reports: Blood sampling spanned 2004 to 2017, possibly under older ART regimens. Therapy changes, viral resistance and ART adherence were not documented in the available data.

Assay version v3.0 of immunoSEQ was used, and it was run at survey level. What sequencing targeted per sample was about 35,000-55,000 T-cell genomes. TCRdb's copy holds only in-frame clones and misses some; the assay was immunoSEQ multiplex PCR. The table includes over 30,000 clones, around four fifths detected once. The chain is built from TRBV11-2 and TRBJ1-2; D gene unclear. The sequences come from unsorted PBMCs, collected 1 year after starting antiretroviral therapy. The clonotype was recovered from a man younger than 35 with HIV. CDR3 amino acids: CASSLDREDGYGYTF. For the CDR3, the DNA is TGTGCCAGCAGCTTAGATCGAGAGGATGGCTATGGCTACACCTTC.